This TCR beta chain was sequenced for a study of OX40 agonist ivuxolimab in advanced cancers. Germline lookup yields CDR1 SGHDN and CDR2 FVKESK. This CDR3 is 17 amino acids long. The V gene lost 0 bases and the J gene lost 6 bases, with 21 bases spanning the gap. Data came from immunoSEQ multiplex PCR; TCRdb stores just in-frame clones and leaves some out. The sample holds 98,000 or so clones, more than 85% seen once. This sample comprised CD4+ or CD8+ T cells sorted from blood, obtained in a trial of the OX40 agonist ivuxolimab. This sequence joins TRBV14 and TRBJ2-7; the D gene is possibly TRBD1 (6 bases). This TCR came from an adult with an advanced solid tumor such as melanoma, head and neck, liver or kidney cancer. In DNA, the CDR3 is TGTGCCAGCAGCCAAGATCCCTATAGGGGGAGAAGGGGCGAGCAGTACTTC. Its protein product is CASSQDPYRGRRGEQYF.